This T cell receptor (beta chain) was identified in a study of human T cells and chemical hapten exposure (dated by TCRdb to the early 2020s). In the study overall: For sensitization, 2% DPC in acetone was applied to a 2 cm by 2 cm area of upper inner arm skin. Weekly therapeutic DPC doses were additionally applied to the scalp of patients throughout the roughly 24-week study period. Patch tests used Finn chambers with 0.01% DPC on the upper back, scored after 6 days by International Contact Dermatitis Research Group standards. Alopecia areata with under or over 50% scalp involvement, alopecia totalis and alopecia universalis were represented in the patient cohort, which was mostly female. Libraries were combined into a pool for sequencing, and differences in TCR yield between samples came mainly from small differences in library volumes within the pool. In alopecia patients, the study followed how the peripheral blood TCR repertoire changed in vivo over primary and secondary sensitization to diphenylcyclopropenone (DPC), a hapten. Blood samples were taken from patients before sensitization (week 0) and then at 2, 6 and about 24 weeks after DPC sensitization. Blood for TCR sequencing was provided by twenty-nine alopecia patients at one to four time points (pre-sensitization, 2, 6 and 24 weeks).

Study-level results and caveats: After repeated subsampling, changes were observed in the strength of the expansion versus patch-test correlation and in the threshold at which the correlation became significant. DPC sensitization did not change how many TCRs were above 1 in 1000 frequency, and no evidence was found of alterations in global repertoire structure. Because all patients had alopecia, a presumed autoimmune disease, the immune response of the patients might differ from that of healthy individuals. Patch test score was positively correlated with the number of PT1 expanded TCRs, with significance at thresholds 8, 16 and 32 but not at 4. Compared with pre-sensitization or healthy control sets, expanded TCRs formed significantly more large CDR3 similarity clusters, which is consistent with antigen-driven responses.

Its CDR3 holds 12 amino acids, cysteine through phenylalanine. This entry keeps only the CDR3 DNA: 36 bases, framed from base 1. V lost 7 bases and J lost 1 base; the stretch between them is 9 bases long. Based on the germline V gene (reference sequence), the CDR1 and CDR2 sequences are DFQATT and SNEGSKA. The library was obtained by RACE. Sequencing was carried out with a NextSeq 500. Library preparation attached unique molecular identifiers to individual cDNA molecules for quantitative, reproducible TCR counting. Each blood RNA sample was used to sequence both TCR alpha and TCR beta chains. The authors' analysis ran thus. A median of around 100,000 TCRs per sample was observed, with a range of about 23,224 to 690,600. The Decombinator software suite was used to annotate V, J and CDR3 in the TCR reads. For PS versus PT1 abundance plots, all samples were subsampled to the same number of TCRs (28,000). Expanded TCRs were defined as absent before sensitization and observed at least eight times at the 2-week time point. In-frame beta chains were kept once TCRdb had trimmed the public reads at Q25 with fastp and called clones with MiXCR. Records with the same CDR3 protein are collapsed into one entry carrying the most frequent genes and DNA. These V and J calls derive from TCRdb rather than the authors' analysis. The sample table shows more than 100,000 distinct CDR3 sequences, and over 9% are seen once. The leading ten clones occupy under 2.5% of the sample.

The time point label of this sample denotes: patch test 3, about 24 weeks after DPC sensitization. The sample's treatment or condition label, decoded: therapeutic diphenylcyclopropenone sensitization with weekly scalp DPC. At every patch-test visit, the blood draw took place before the patch test was put on. Patients were considered eligible if aged 18 to 70, diagnosed with alopecia and deemed suitable for DPC therapy, and patients were excluded if pregnant. Total RNA was extracted from unfractionated whole blood collected in Tempus Blood RNA tubes. This clonotype was recorded many times. The specificity of this receptor is unknown. Base qualities are missing; no much larger clone stands one base away.

The receptor comes from a woman aged 50 to 60 with alopecia areata. Some clones in this sample may be carry-over from other donors' samples. The sequences come from whole blood, collected in connection with sensitization to the hapten diphenylcyclopropenone (DPC). The sequence links TRBV20-1 to TRBJ2-3, with the D gene not confidently named. CDR3 region: CSESGGTDTQYF. The bases are TGCAGTGAGAGTGGCGGCACAGATACGCAGTATTTT.